The 8 T cell receptor beta chains reported below all come from one sample, sequenced in a study of T cell responses to AZD1222 COVID-19 vaccine. Produced via immunoSEQ multiplex PCR; TCRdb's table is partial and in-frame only. The sample's table shows around 150,000 clones. The sequenced sample was peripheral blood. These receptors originate from an adult in good health.

V and J are TRBV2 and TRBJ1-6; D uncertain. CDR1 and CDR2 from the germline V gene are SNHLY and FYNNEI. This CDR3 comprises 14 residues. Trimming shortened V by 6 bases and J by 9 bases, and 15 bases separated the two germline ends. The CDR3 loop is CASSVRLIGSPLHF. CDR3 DNA: TGTGCCAGCAGCGTCAGGCTGATCGGTTCACCCCTCCACTTT.

The chain is built from TRBV28 and TRBJ1-2; no firm D call. V was shortened by 7 bases and J by 14 bases, with 17 bases between the two germline ends. Per the germline V gene, CDR1 is MDHEN and CDR2 is SYDVKM. There are 11 residues in the CDR3. CDR3 sequence: CASNTLGRGTF. For the CDR3, the DNA is TGTGCCAGCAACACCCTCGGGCGGGGTACCTTC.

This chain links TRBV5-6 with TRBJ1-2; D might be TRBD1 (6 bases). From germline, CDR1 is SGHDT and CDR2 YYEEEE. CDR3 length: 13 amino acids. Deletions cut 1 base from V and 3 bases from J, with 7 bases between. The CDR3 DNA is TGTGCCAGCAGCTTGAGGGGGGACTATGGCTACACCTTC. As protein: CASSLRGDYGYTF.

The rearrangement links TRBV19 to TRBJ2-2, with TRBD1 as a possible D gene (6 bases). The germline V gene encodes CDR1 LNHDA and CDR2 SQIVND (reference sequence). V shed 4 bases and J shed 2 bases, with 17 bases lying between them. The CDR3 sequence is 17 residues long. As DNA, the CDR3 is TGTGCCAGTAGTAAACTTACGGACAGATCCAACACCGGGGAGCTGTTTTTT. It specifies CASSKLTDRSNTGELFF.

This chain links TRBV30 with TRBJ1-3, with no clear D. Deletions cut 6 bases from V and 4 bases from J, with 7 bases between. This CDR3 region has 11 residues. CDR1 is GTSNPN and CDR2 is SVGIG in the germline V gene (reference sequence). The CDR3 region is CACRPGNTIYF. CDR3 sequence (DNA): TGTGCCTGTAGACCGGGAAACACCATATATTTT.

J is TRBJ2-2 and V is TRBV2; TRBD2 aligns across 8 bases. V lost 6 bases to trimming and J lost 0 bases; unmatched junction nucleotides: 9. The germline CDR1 and CDR2 sequences are SNHLY and FYNNEI. This CDR3 has 17 residues. CDR3 residues: CASRVFGGVPNTGELFF. In nucleotides, the CDR3 is TGTGCCAGCAGAGTATTCGGGGGGGTCCCGAACACCGGGGAGCTGTTTTTT.

The genes are TRBV6-5 and TRBJ1-2; 8 bases fit TRBD1. This CDR3 has 15 residues. V dropped 5 bases and J dropped 5; count of bases not matched to a gene: 10. The V gene's germline CDR1 is MNHEY and CDR2 SVGAGI. In DNA form, the CDR3 reads TGTGCCAGCAGTCGGACGGCAGGGGGCAGGTATGGCTACACCTTC. It specifies CASSRTAGGRYGYTF.

The rearrangement joins TRBV3-1 (or the pseudogene TRBV3-2) to TRBJ1-4; 7 positions match TRBD1. The CDR3 length is 13 residues. Germline CDR1 and CDR2: LGHDT and YNNKEL (reference sequence). V shed 7 bases and J 9 bases; nucleotides not matched to a gene: 8. CDR3 in DNA: TGTGCCAGCAACGGCGACAGGGATCAAAAACTGTTTTTT. Encoded protein: CASNGDRDQKLFF.